This T cell receptor beta chain was recovered during a study of blood T cell repertoires in COVID-19. Some clones are missing from TCRdb's copy, which holds only in-frame ones; the method was immunoSEQ multiplex PCR. The sample lists over 10,000 clones, around 85% occurring once. Germline V CDR1 and CDR2: MDHEN, SYDVKM. V was pared by 5 bases and J by 5 bases, with 3 bases of the junction left unmatched. The CDR3 contains 12 residues. The sample taken for sequencing was peripheral blood. The chain uses TRBV28 and TRBJ2-7; 7 bases align to TRBD1. The clonotype comes from a human donor in a cohort sampled during active COVID-19. CDR3: CASSTTGDEQYF. In nucleotides, the CDR3 is TGTGCCAGCAGTACAACAGGGGACGAGCAGTACTTC.